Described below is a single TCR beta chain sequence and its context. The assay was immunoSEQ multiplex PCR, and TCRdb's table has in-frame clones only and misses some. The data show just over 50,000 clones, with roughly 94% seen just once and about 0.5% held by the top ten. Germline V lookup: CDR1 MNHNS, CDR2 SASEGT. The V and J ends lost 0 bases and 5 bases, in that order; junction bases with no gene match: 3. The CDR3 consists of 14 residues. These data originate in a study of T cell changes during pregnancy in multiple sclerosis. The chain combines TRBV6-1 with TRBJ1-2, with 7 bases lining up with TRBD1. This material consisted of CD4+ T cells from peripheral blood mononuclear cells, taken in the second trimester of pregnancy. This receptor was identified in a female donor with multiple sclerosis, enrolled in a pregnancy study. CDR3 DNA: TGTGCCAGCAGTGAAGCTAACAGGGGTTATGGCTACACCTTC. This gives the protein CASSEANRGYGYTF.